Listed here are 25 T cell receptor beta chains from one sample, sequenced in a study of T cell repertoires and HLA-DP antigens. Antigen specificity for these receptors is unknown. TCRdb's copy holds only in-frame clones and misses some; the assay was immunoSEQ multiplex PCR. The data show almost 90,000 clones, about nine tenths seen once. The sample comprised CD4+ T cells from PBMCs. These receptors were collected from a man aged 45-65 years in good health and CMV-seronegative.

This chain uses TRBV7-9 with TRBJ1-3; D call uncertain. Trimming removed 1 base at V and 0 bases at J, with 10 bases between. The germline CDR1 and CDR2 sequences are SEHNR and FQNEAQ (reference sequence). The length of the CDR3 is 16 residues. The CDR3 sequence: CASSLDGTDSGNTIYF. The DNA of the CDR3 is TGTGCCAGCAGCTTAGATGGCACGGACTCTGGAAACACCATATATTTT.

The chain combines TRBV6-1 with TRBJ1-1; TRBD1 matches at 7 bases. The germline V gene has CDR1 MNHNS and CDR2 SASEGT. This CDR3 is 16 amino acids long. Trimming took 2 bases from V and 1 from J; bases not matched to a gene: 7. The CDR3 region is CASSEPGGLGNTEAFF. CDR3 coding DNA: TGTGCCAGCAGTGAACCAGGGGGTCTCGGGAACACTGAAGCTTTCTTT.

V gene TRBV14 combines with J gene TRBJ2-3; D gene uncertain. V lost 3 bases and J 1 base, leaving 2 bases between the germline ends. The germline gives CDR1 SGHDN, CDR2 FVKESK. CDR3 size: 12 residues. CDR3 amino acids: CASSHGTDTQYF. CDR3 nucleotide sequence: TGTGCCAGCAGCCATGGCACAGATACGCAGTATTTT.

The V gene is TRBV6-5, the J gene TRBJ1-2, with D possibly being TRBD1 (5 bases). The CDR3 is 15 residues long. V was trimmed by 0 bases and J by 2 bases, leaving 10 bases between them. CDR1 is MNHEY, CDR2 SVGAGI, per germline. DNA for the CDR3: TGTGCCAGCAGTTACTCCTATTCAGGGAACTATGGCTACACCTTC. It specifies CASSYSYSGNYGYTF.

The CDR3 DNA is TGTGCCACCGAAGATGGACAGAGACTAGCCAAAAACATTCAGTACTTC. This encodes CATEDGQRLAKNIQYF. The V gene is TRBV15, the J gene TRBJ2-4; TRBD1 is a possible D gene (6 bases). In germline, CDR1 is LNHNV, CDR2 YYDKDF (reference sequence). The CDR3 has 16 residues. V dropped 8 bases and J dropped 0 bases, with 17 bases sitting between them.

The J gene is TRBJ2-1, the V gene TRBV5-4, with TRBD2 matching 8 bases. Looked up from germline, CDR1 is SGHNT and CDR2 is YYREEE (reference sequence). This CDR3 region has 15 residues. Trimming took 5 bases from V and 5 from J; bases not matched to a gene: 9. CDR3 coding DNA: TGTGCCAGCAGACCGGGACTAGATGGGAACAATGAGCAGTTCTTC. This translates into CASRPGLDGNNEQFF.

In nucleotides, the CDR3 is TGTGCCAGCAGGGAGGACCTAACCTACGAGCAGTACTTC. Amino acid sequence: CASREDLTYEQYF. The V call is TRBV2, the J call TRBJ2-7; tentatively, D is TRBD2 (5 bases). Trimming cost V 6 bases and J 2 bases, with 11 bases left between them. Germline V gives CDR1 SNHLY, CDR2 FYNNEI. This CDR3 has 13 residues. The complete variable domain, with remaining parts taken from reference TRBV2 and TRBJ2-7, reads EPEVTQTPSHQVTQMGQEVILRCVPISNHLYFYWYRQILGQKVEFLVSFYNNEISEKSEIFDDQFSVERPDGSNFTLKIRSTKLEDSAMYFCASREDLTYEQYFGPGTRLTVT.

This clone has only one observation. V and J are TRBV7-6 and TRBJ2-7, with TRBD1 matching 7 bases. CDR3 length: 13 residues. The trim removed 3 bases at V and 3 bases at J, leaving 2 bases unmatched. Germline V CDR1 and CDR2: SGHVS, FNYEAQ. The CDR3 DNA reads as TGTGCCAGCAGCTTCCGGGACAGCTACGAGCAGTACTTC. It yields the protein CASSFRDSYEQYF.

This clone was observed a few times. The rearrangement links TRBV14 to TRBJ2-1, with D possibly matching TRBD2 (6 bases). V shed 0 bases and J shed 5 bases, with 20 bases lying between them. CDR3 size: 18 residues. Germline V gene sequence: CDR1 SGHDN, CDR2 FVKESK. The DNA for the CDR3 is TGTGCCAGCAGCCAAGAACCCCCATTTGGTTGGAGGGACAATGAGCAGTTCTTC. It translates to CASSQEPPFGWRDNEQFF.

The rearrangement uses TRBV2 and TRBJ1-3; the D gene is possibly TRBD1 (5 bases). The CDR3 extends over 15 amino acids. V dropped 5 bases and J dropped 2 bases, with 13 bases sitting between them. CDR1 is SNHLY and CDR2 is FYNNEI in the germline V gene. The CDR3 is CASSPGHFAGNTIYF. The CDR3 bases are TGTGCCAGCAGTCCTGGACATTTTGCTGGAAACACCATATATTTT.

The chain recombines TRBV28 with TRBJ2-3, with TRBD1 identical over 8 bases. This CDR3 region has 17 residues. The J segment lost 4 bases and the V segment lost 10 bases, leaving 19 bases of the junction unmatched. Germline-derived CDR1 and CDR2 are MDHEN and SYDVKM. In DNA, the CDR3 is TGTGCCATCCCCGAAATGGGATTTGGACAGGGAGCAGATACGCAGTATTTT. Amino acid sequence: CAIPEMGFGQGADTQYF.

The rearrangement links TRBV4-3 to TRBJ2-3, with D tentatively TRBD1 (8 bases). Trimming cost V 1 base and J 6 bases, with 29 bases left between them. This CDR3 is built from 20 residues. Germline values: CDR1 LGHNA, CDR2 YSLEER. CDR3 nucleotide sequence: TGCGCCAGCAGCCAAGTCGATCCTCGCTGGGGAACAGGGGGGGAGGATACGCAGTATTTT. It encodes CASSQVDPRWGTGGEDTQYF.

The genes are TRBV5-1 and TRBJ2-3; D is uncertain. V lost 1 base and J lost 3, with 9 bases in between. The CDR3 sequence is 14 residues long. Per the germline V gene, CDR1 is SGHRS and CDR2 is YFSETQ. CDR3 coding DNA: TGCGCCAGCAGCTTGAACGCGGCGACAGATACGCAGTATTTT. This gives the protein CASSLNAATDTQYF.

In this sample, this clone turned up a few times. The V and J genes are TRBV10-3 and TRBJ2-3; 7 bases line up with TRBD2. Per the germline V gene, CDR1 is ENHRY and CDR2 is SYGVKD. The CDR3 covers 16 residues. Unmatched junction bases numbered 13, after V lost 8 bases and J lost 2 bases. CDR3 residues: CAIGGGTESPTDTQYF. CDR3 bases: TGTGCCATCGGGGGGGGAACAGAGTCTCCCACAGATACGCAGTATTTT.

The sample holds a few counts of this clone. The chain carries TRBV29-1 and TRBJ2-1, with 7 bases aligning to TRBD2. With 7 bases clipped from V and 0 bases from J, the junction kept 15 bases outside the gene matches. This CDR3 has 17 amino acids. CDR1 and CDR2 (germline): SQVTM, ANQGSEA. CDR3 in DNA: TGCAGCGCCCCTAAGGGACTAAGCGGAGGCTCCTACAATGAGCAGTTCTTC. Its translation is CSAPKGLSGGSYNEQFF.

The chain combines TRBV7-9 with TRBJ1-2; weak D call: TRBD1 (6 bases). CDR1 is SEHNR, CDR2 FQNEAQ, per germline (reference sequence). The CDR3 covers 15 residues. The ends were cut back, 5 bases at V and 7 bases at J, with 20 bases in the middle. The CDR3 here is CASSATFGGQSGYTF. The CDR3 DNA is TGTGCCAGCAGCGCAACTTTTGGGGGGCAGAGTGGCTACACCTTC.

For the CDR3, the DNA is TGTGCCAGCAGTGGACAGGGAGTATACTACGAGCAGTACTTC. Translating gives CASSGQGVYYEQYF. The rearrangement links TRBV2 to TRBJ2-7, with 7 bases identical to TRBD1. This CDR3 is built from 14 residues. From germline, CDR1 is SNHLY and CDR2 FYNNEI. The V and J ends lost 4 bases and 3 bases, in that order; junction bases with no gene match: 6. Full variable domain (outside the CDR3, taken from reference TRBV2 and TRBJ2-7): EPEVTQTPSHQVTQMGQEVILRCVPISNHLYFYWYRQILGQKVEFLVSFYNNEISEKSEIFDDQFSVERPDGSNFTLKIRSTKLEDSAMYFCASSGQGVYYEQYFGPGTRLTVT.

The rearrangement links TRBV4-2 to TRBJ1-2, with 8 bases matching TRBD1. V dropped 4 bases and J dropped 6; count of bases not matched to a gene: 13. The V gene's germline CDR1 is LGHNA and CDR2 YNFKEQ. The CDR3 is 16 amino acids. The CDR3 DNA follows: TGTGCCAGCAGCCTCCAATGGACAGGGAATTACGATGGCTACACCTTC. Amino acid sequence: CASSLQWTGNYDGYTF.

The J gene is TRBJ2-3, the V gene TRBV27, with no clear D. V was trimmed by 8 bases and J by 4 bases, leaving 16 bases between them. Germline loops: CDR1 MNHEY, CDR2 SMNVEV (reference sequence). The CDR3 has 14 residues. The CDR3 here is CASGRPSRPDTQYF. The DNA of the CDR3 is TGTGCCAGCGGCCGTCCGAGTCGTCCAGATACGCAGTATTTT.

This clone was recorded only once. The chain joins TRBV2 to TRBJ2-3; D gene unclear. There are 13 residues in the CDR3. V was trimmed by 7 bases and J by 6 bases, leaving 14 bases between them. The germline gives CDR1 SNHLY, CDR2 FYNNEI. CDR3 nucleotides: TGTGCCAGCACGCCGACACTTGGTGATACGCAGTATTTT. The encoded protein is CASTPTLGDTQYF.

This clone appeared once. The CDR3, as DNA: TGTGCCAGCAGCCTTGGGACATTCTATAATTCACCCCTCCACTTT. Protein: CASSLGTFYNSPLHF. The chain has TRBV5-4 and TRBJ1-6; maybe TRBD1 (6 bases). CDR3 size: 15 residues. V shed 4 bases and J shed 3 bases, with 11 bases lying between them. The V gene's germline CDR1 is SGHNT and CDR2 YYREEE (reference sequence).

The gene calls are TRBV7-8 and TRBJ1-1; 9 bases are a match to TRBD1. CDR1 SGHVS and CDR2 FQNEAQ come from the germline V gene. The V segment lost 4 bases and the J segment 0 bases; nucleotides outside the gene matches: 6. CDR3 length: 16 residues. The chain's CDR3 is CASSSGQGRMNTEAFF. The CDR3 DNA is TGTGCCAGCAGCTCGGGACAGGGAAGGATGAACACTGAAGCTTTCTTT.

V is TRBV6-4 and J is TRBJ2-3; D might be TRBD1 (5 bases). CDR1 is MRHNA, CDR2 SNTAGT, per germline. The CDR3 contains 14 residues. Trimming took off 3 bases at V and 2 bases at J, with 9 bases between the two ends. Here the CDR3 DNA reads TGTGCCAGCAGTGAGGGGCAGAACACAGATACGCAGTATTTT. It codes for CASSEGQNTDTQYF.

A remark on this clone: Within the sample, other DNA sequences also encode this same CDR3. The chain combines TRBV4-3 with TRBJ2-7, with 8 bases that match TRBD1. Germline V CDR1 and CDR2: LGHNA, YSLEER. Losses at the gene ends were 1 base for V and 6 bases for J; bases not matched to a gene: 2. The CDR3 is 13 amino acids. The CDR3 sequence: CASSQGQGREQYF. For the CDR3, the DNA is TGCGCCAGCAGCCAAGGACAGGGGCGCGAGCAGTACTTC.

The rearrangement joins TRBV19 to TRBJ2-1; 11 positions match TRBD2. The CDR3 has 17 residues. Germline CDR1 reads LNHDA; CDR2 reads SQIVND (reference sequence). The J segment lost 5 bases and the V segment lost 8 bases, leaving 14 bases of the junction unmatched. The CDR3, as DNA: TGTGCCAGTTCTCCTGCTGTACGACTAGCGGGGAACAATGAGCAGTTCTTC. Translation gives CASSPAVRLAGNNEQFF.